This T cell receptor beta chain is drawn from a study of cytotoxic CD8 clonotypes in ibrutinib-treated CLL. By proportion, this clone is medium-sized. Other DNA sequences of this sample code for an identical CDR3. The germline gives CDR1 MDHEN, CDR2 SYDVKM. V lost 7 bases and J lost 2; bases outside the gene matches: 4. CDR3 length: 13 amino acids. Some clones are missing from TCRdb's copy, which holds only in-frame ones; the method was immunoSEQ multiplex PCR. There are about 140,000 clones in the sample; about 72% occur only once, and around 30% lies in the top ten. This TCR was sampled from a human donor with chronic lymphocytic leukemia. The source was PBMCs, collected after 12 months of ibrutinib treatment. The rearrangement joins TRBV28 to TRBJ2-7; 8 bases match TRBD1. The CDR3 reads CASKRTGTYEQYF. The DNA of the CDR3 is TGTGCCAGCAAGAGGACAGGGACCTACGAGCAGTACTTC.